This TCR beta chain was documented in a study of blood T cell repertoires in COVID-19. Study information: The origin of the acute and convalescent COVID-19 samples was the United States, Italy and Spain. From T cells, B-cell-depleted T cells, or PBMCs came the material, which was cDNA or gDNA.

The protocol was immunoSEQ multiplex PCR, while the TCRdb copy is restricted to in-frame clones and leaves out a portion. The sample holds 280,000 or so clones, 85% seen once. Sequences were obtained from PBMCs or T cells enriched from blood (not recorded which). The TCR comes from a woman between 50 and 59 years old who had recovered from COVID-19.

The CDR3 DNA follows: TGTGCCAGCAGTTTCTCTAGCTCCTCATACGAGCAGTACTTC. This gives the protein CASSFSSSSYEQYF. This chain links TRBV2 with TRBJ2-7; perhaps TRBD2 as D (5 bases). The V end was cut by 5 bases, the J end by 4 bases, with 15 bases between. Germline CDR1 is SNHLY and CDR2 is FYNNEI. This CDR3 is built from 14 residues.